This T cell receptor beta chain derives from a study of shared clonotypes between healthy human individuals. This clone turned up a few times. The method was immunoSEQ multiplex PCR; TCRdb's version includes in-frame clones alone and lacks a portion of them. Of about 1.1 million clones in the sample, approximately 78% were seen once. This CDR3 is 13 amino acids long. Germline CDR1 is GTSNPN and CDR2 is SVGIG (reference sequence). The specimen was memory CD4+ T cells from PBMCs. Regarding subset: CD45RA-negative fraction. The chain recombines TRBV30 with TRBJ2-5; tentatively, D is TRBD1 (6 bases). Near its end, the DNA agrees better with TRBJ2-7, so the J call may be wrong. The receptor's source is a man aged 18 to 29 in good health. Some clones in this sample may be carry-over from other donors' samples. CDR3 nucleotides: TGTGCCTGGACTAAGGGGGTGGCGTACGAGCAGTACTTC. This encodes CAWTKGVAYEQYF.